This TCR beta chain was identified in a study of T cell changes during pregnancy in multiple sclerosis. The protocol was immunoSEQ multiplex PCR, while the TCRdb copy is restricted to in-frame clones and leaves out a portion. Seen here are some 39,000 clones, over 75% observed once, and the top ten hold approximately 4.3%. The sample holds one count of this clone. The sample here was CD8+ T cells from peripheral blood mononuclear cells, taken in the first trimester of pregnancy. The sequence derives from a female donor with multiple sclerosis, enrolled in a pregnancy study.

CDR3 loop: CASSDKQGRKLFF. The CDR3 DNA reads TGTGCCAGCAGCGACAAACAGGGGCGAAAACTGTTTTTT. The chain uses TRBV7-9 and TRBJ1-4, with 7 nucleotides matching TRBD1. This CDR3 spans 13 amino acids. Germline V CDR1 and CDR2: SEHNR, FQNEAQ (reference sequence). V lost 5 bases to trimming and J lost 10 bases; unmatched junction nucleotides: 7.